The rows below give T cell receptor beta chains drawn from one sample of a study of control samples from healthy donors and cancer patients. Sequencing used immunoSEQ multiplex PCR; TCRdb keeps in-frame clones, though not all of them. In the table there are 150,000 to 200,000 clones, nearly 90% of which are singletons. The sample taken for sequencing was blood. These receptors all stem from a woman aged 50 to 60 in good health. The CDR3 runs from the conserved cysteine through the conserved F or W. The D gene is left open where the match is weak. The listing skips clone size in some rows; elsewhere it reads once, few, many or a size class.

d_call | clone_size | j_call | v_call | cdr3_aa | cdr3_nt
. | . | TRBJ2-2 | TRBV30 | CAWSEGVNTGELFF | TGTGCCTGGAGTGAGGGGGTAAACACCGGGGAGCTGTTTTTT
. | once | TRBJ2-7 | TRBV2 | CASTFSYEQYF | TGTGCCAGCACATTTTCCTACGAGCAGTACTTC
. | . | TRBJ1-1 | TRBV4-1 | CASSHAGATEAFF | TGCGCCAGCAGCCATGCAGGGGCCACTGAAGCTTTCTTT
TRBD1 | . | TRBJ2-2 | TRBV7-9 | CASSLGGQGRELFF | TGTGCCAGCAGCTTAGGCGGACAGGGGCGGGAGCTGTTTTTT
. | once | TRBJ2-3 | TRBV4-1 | CASSQEGTDTQYF | TGCGCCAGCAGCCAAGAGGGAACAGATACGCAGTATTTT
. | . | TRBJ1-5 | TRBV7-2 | CASSLGSQGLGNQPQHF | TGTGCCAGCAGCTTAGGGTCTCAGGGGTTGGGCAATCAGCCCCAGCATTTT
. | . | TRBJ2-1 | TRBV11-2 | CASSLAVADQFF | TGTGCCAGCAGCTTAGCGGTGGCCGATCAGTTCTTC
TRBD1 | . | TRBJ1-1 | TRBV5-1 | CASTRTGTGVLGTEAFF | TGCGCCAGCACACGTACCGGGACAGGGGTTTTGGGCACTGAAGCTTTCTTT
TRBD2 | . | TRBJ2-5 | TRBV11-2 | CASSHGRLAGGRETQYF | TGTGCCAGCAGCCACGGTAGACTAGCGGGGGGTCGGGAGACCCAGTACTTC
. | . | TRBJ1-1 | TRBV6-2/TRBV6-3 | CASSYGAGRNTEAFF | TGTGCCAGCAGTTACGGGGCAGGACGGAACACTGAAGCTTTCTTT
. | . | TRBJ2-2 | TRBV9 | CASRRQDNTGELFF | TGTGCCAGCCGGAGACAGGATAACACCGGGGAGCTGTTTTTT
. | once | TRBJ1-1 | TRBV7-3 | CASSLISGATEAFF | TGTGCCAGCAGCTTAATCTCGGGTGCCACTGAAGCTTTCTTT
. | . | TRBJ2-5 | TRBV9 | CASTPFEGTGETQYF | TGTGCCAGCACACCCTTCGAGGGAACGGGGGAGACCCAGTACTTC
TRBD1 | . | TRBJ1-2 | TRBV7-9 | CASSSLPGQGAYGYTF | TGTGCCAGCAGCTCCCTGCCGGGACAGGGGGCTTATGGCTACACCTTC
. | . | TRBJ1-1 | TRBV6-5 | CASWFSTEAFF | TGTGCCAGCTGGTTCAGCACTGAAGCTTTCTTT
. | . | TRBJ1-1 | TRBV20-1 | CSASMRNTEAFF | TGCAGTGCTAGTATGAGGAACACTGAAGCTTTCTTT
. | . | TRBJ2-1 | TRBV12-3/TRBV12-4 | CASSTGITEQFF | TGTGCCAGCAGCACCGGGATCACGGAGCAGTTCTTC
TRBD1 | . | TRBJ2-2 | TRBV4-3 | CASSQGTGPRTGELFF | TGCGCCAGCAGCCAGGGGACAGGGCCAAGGACCGGGGAGCTGTTTTTT